The clone carrying this T cell receptor (beta chain) was found many times. This record belongs to a study of Graves' ophthalmopathy and Graves' hyperthyroidism. There are 14 residues in the CDR3. V was pared by 5 bases and J by 1 base, with 8 bases between. Germline lookup yields CDR1 SGHTA and CDR2 FQGNSA. Transcripts of RNA were the source for amplifying TCR beta CDR3 regions. Following a first-round RT-PCR that used HTBI primers, a second-round multiplex PCR was carried out. MiXCR was run by TCRdb on the multiplex PCR reads, yielding one entry per CDR3 protein. The profile shows approximately 210,000 distinct CDR3 sequences, around a fifth of them singletons.

Sequenced material: peripheral blood. This clonotype was obtained from a woman between 50 and 59 years old with Graves' ophthalmopathy. The genes are TRBV7-2 and TRBJ2-2; D ambiguous. The CDR3 reads CASSPAWNTGELFF. The CDR3 region has the DNA TGTGCCAGCAGCCCGGCGTGGAACACCGGGGAGCTGTTTTTT.